This T cell receptor beta chain is from a study of T-cell reconstitution after alpha-beta-depleted transplantation in children. Library preparation (for TCRbeta) was performed with unique molecular identifiers. Each CDR3 protein gets one entry after TCRdb re-called the PCR reads with MiXCR. There are about 420,000 distinct CDR3 sequences in the sample; around 15% occur only once, and 25% to 35% lies in the top ten. CDR1 and CDR2 from the germline V gene are DFQATT and SNEGSKA (reference sequence). Unmatched junction bases numbered 19, after V lost 0 bases and J lost 4 bases. This CDR3 is built from 22 residues. This clonotype has just a few counts. The antigen is unknown. Notes on the study in general: Most T-cell counts and diversity one year after the transplant came from T cells that were newly produced. There were reportedly several hundred expanded graft clones from which alpha-beta T cells came about two months after transplant. There were some patients whose high TCRbeta diversity at day 60 came from surviving recipient T cells and thymic progenitors.

The input for sequencing was PBMCs, mostly from graft donor cells, taken 360 days after TCRalphabeta/CD19-depleted stem cell transplant. The V gene is TRBV20-1, the J gene TRBJ2-6; the match to TRBD1 covers 12 bases. The receptor was derived from a boy under two years old who had a stem cell transplant for Wiskott-Aldrich syndrome, so the T cells may come from the graft donor. The CDR3 nucleotides are TGCAGTGCTAGAGACCCCTTCCGGGACAGGGGGCGCCATGGCGACGGGGCCAACGTCCTGACTTTC. Its translation is CSARDPFRDRGRHGDGANVLTF.